The 22 T cell receptor beta chains in this list originate from one sample, sequenced in a study of identical twins. TCRdb ran MiXCR on the 5' RACE reads and lists one entry per CDR3 protein. Altogether a few hundred thousand distinct CDR3 sequences are present, about 8.9% being singletons, with the ten largest covering 2.5% to 3.5%. These data also featured in a second study, about yellow fever vaccine responses in identical twins.

The sample consisted of CD8+ T cells sorted from blood. The source of these receptors is a woman aged 18-29 years in good health.

J is TRBJ2-4 and V is TRBV7-2; D is perhaps TRBD1 (6 bases). This CDR3 is built from 17 residues. Trimming stripped 7 bases from V and 1 base from J, with 20 bases between. From germline, CDR1 is SGHTA and CDR2 FQGNSA. In DNA, the CDR3 is TGTGCCAGCAACGACAGGATTGGTTTTGAGGCCAAAAACATTCAGTACTTC. It encodes CASNDRIGFEAKNIQYF.

This clonotype was picked up many times. The rearrangement uses TRBV27 and TRBJ2-7; D might be TRBD1 (5 bases). The CDR3 is 13 residues long. Per germline, CDR1 MNHEY and CDR2 SMNVEV (reference sequence). V was clipped by 5 bases and J by 4 bases, with 12 bases between them. CDR3 nucleotides: TGTGCCAGCAGTCAGGGTTTGGGTTACGAGCAGTACTTC. It codes for CASSQGLGYEQYF.

This clonotype occurred many times. The chain links TRBV29-1 to TRBJ2-2, with D perhaps matching TRBD1 or TRBD2 (5 bases each). The CDR3 totals 13 residues. V lost 7 bases, J lost 0 bases, and 9 bases lay in between. The V gene's germline CDR1 is SQVTM and CDR2 ANQGSEA. This chain's CDR3 is CSARDANTGELFF. The CDR3 nucleotides read TGCAGCGCCCGGGACGCGAACACCGGGGAGCTGTTTTTT.

This clonotype appeared a few times. V is TRBV2 and J is TRBJ2-2, with TRBD2 identical over 11 bases. V shed 5 bases, J shed 0 bases, and the junction held 5 bases outside the gene matches. CDR3 length: 17 amino acids. Germline loops: CDR1 SNHLY, CDR2 FYNNEI. The CDR3 nucleotides are TGTGCCAGCAGTTCACTAGCGGGGGAAGCGAACACCGGGGAGCTGTTTTTT. Translating it yields CASSSLAGEANTGELFF.

V usage is TRBV28 and J usage is TRBJ2-5; D is uncertain. Germline V gene data show CDR1 as MDHEN and CDR2 as SYDVKM. Trimming left V 10 bases short and J 8 bases short, with 17 bases between. The CDR3 contains 12 residues. CDR3 protein: CATEPTDRTQYF. For the CDR3, the DNA is TGTGCCACCGAGCCCACCGATCGAACCCAGTACTTC. Full variable domain (rest looked up from reference TRBV28 and TRBJ2-5): DVKVTQSSRYLVKRTGEKVFLECVQDMDHENMFWYRQDPGLGLRLIYFSYDVKMKEKGDIPEGYSVSREKKERFSLILESASTNQTSMYLCATEPTDRTQYFGPGTRLLVL.

The V call is TRBV20-1, the J call TRBJ2-1; D may be TRBD1 (6 bases). Germline lookup yields CDR1 DFQATT and CDR2 SNEGSKA (reference sequence). This CDR3 is built from 16 residues. Deletions cut 3 bases from V and 3 bases from J, with 18 bases between. The CDR3 region is CSARSSSTGIYNEQFF. The CDR3 DNA is TGCAGTGCTAGGAGCTCCTCGACAGGAATCTACAATGAGCAGTTCTTC.

This clonotype was picked up a small number of times. The CDR3, as DNA: TGTGCCACCAGCAGGCCCAAGACAGGTGACAATGAGCAGTTCTTC. Its translation is CATSRPKTGDNEQFF. The chain employs TRBV15 and TRBJ2-1, with D perhaps matching TRBD1 (6 bases). Germline V lookup: CDR1 LNHNV, CDR2 YYDKDF (reference sequence). Trimming removed 3 bases from V and 5 bases from J, with 14 bases in between. The CDR3 has 15 amino acids.

In its sample, this clonotype was seen a few times. The rearrangement uses TRBV25-1 and TRBJ2-3, with 9 bases identical to TRBD1. Trimming at V came to 7 bases and at J to 6 bases, leaving 11 bases not matched to a gene. The CDR3 runs to 15 residues. Germline CDR1 is MGHDK and CDR2 is SYGVNS. The CDR3 region has the DNA TGTGCCAGCACGCGCACAGGGGGCATAAGGGATACGCAGTATTTT. It codes for CASTRTGGIRDTQYF.

A word on this clonotype: Given a much more abundant clone one base away, this may be a read error. The CDR3 reads CASNTGLGYNEQFF. The DNA for the CDR3 is TGTGCCAGCAACACGGGACTGGGCTACAATGAGCAGTTCTTC. The chain is built from TRBV7-9 and TRBJ2-1; possibly TRBD2 for D (6 bases). The CDR3 is 14 amino acids. Germline V lookup: CDR1 SEHNR, CDR2 FQNEAQ (reference sequence). V was trimmed by 7 bases and J by 3 bases, leaving 13 bases between them.

The chain combines TRBV12-3 or TRBV12-4 with TRBJ2-3, with 8 bases aligning to TRBD2. V trimming: 5 bases; J trimming: 6 bases; junction bases outside the gene matches: 10. The CDR3 runs 15 residues. The CDR3 DNA is TGTGCCAGCAGTCCCGGGACTAGTATTCTCGATACGCAGTATTTT. It codes for CASSPGTSILDTQYF.

This clonotype was observed a few times. The J gene is TRBJ2-7, the V gene TRBV7-8; possible D gene TRBD1, 6 bases. The V gene lost 4 bases and the J gene lost 2 bases, with 12 bases spanning the gap. The CDR3 is 14 residues long. Germline V gene sequence: CDR1 SGHVS, CDR2 FQNEAQ. CDR3 loop: CASSSNRATYEQYF. The CDR3, as DNA: TGTGCCAGCAGCTCCAACAGGGCAACCTACGAGCAGTACTTC.

This clonotype has more than one count but fewer than ten. The rearrangement uses TRBV6-5 and TRBJ1-1, with D tentatively TRBD1 (6 bases). Germline lookup yields CDR1 MNHEY and CDR2 SVGAGI. The V end lost 4 bases, the J end lost 11 bases, and 11 bases lay between the germline ends. The CDR3 consists of 11 residues. The CDR3 nucleotides are TGTGCCAGCAGTTCGACAGGTCGGGCTTTCTTT. Translated, it gives CASSSTGRAFF.

This clonotype has at least ten counts. The chain is built from TRBV7-9 and TRBJ1-4; D is ambiguous. V gave up 5 bases and J gave up 5 bases, with 12 bases separating them. CDR3 length: 14 residues. Germline loops: CDR1 SEHNR, CDR2 FQNEAQ (reference sequence). The CDR3 protein is CASSGGEYNEKLFF. The CDR3 coding sequence is TGTGCCAGCAGCGGCGGGGAATACAATGAAAAACTGTTTTTT. Variable domain in full (rest from reference TRBV7-9 and TRBJ1-4): DTGVSQNPRHKITKRGQNVTFRCDPISEHNRLYWYRQTLGQGPEFLTYFQNEAQLEKSRLLSDRFSAERPKGSFSTLEIQRTEQGDSAMYLCASSGGEYNEKLFFGSGTQLSVL.

V gene TRBV14 combines with J gene TRBJ2-7; 12 positions agree with TRBD1. J lost 4 bases, V lost 3 bases, and 7 bases had no gene match. CDR1 and CDR2 (germline): SGHDN, FVKESK. The CDR3 has 16 amino acids. CDR3 residues: CASSHPRDRGLYEQYF. CDR3 sequence (DNA): TGTGCCAGCAGCCATCCCCGGGACAGGGGGCTTTACGAGCAGTACTTC.

This clonotype was counted many times. The chain uses TRBV24-1 and TRBJ2-1, with 9 bases lining up with TRBD1. The CDR3 is made up of 15 amino acids. Looked up from germline, CDR1 is KGHDR and CDR2 is SFDVKD. With 5 bases clipped from V and 7 bases from J, the junction kept 8 bases outside the gene matches. CDR3 residues: CATSGAGTGNNEQFF. CDR3 DNA sequence: TGTGCCACCAGTGGAGCCGGGACAGGGAATAATGAGCAGTTCTTC.

There are a few counts of this clonotype. The chain carries TRBV7-2 and TRBJ2-5; 12 bases map to TRBD2. The V gene end was trimmed by 6 bases and the J gene end by 2 bases; junction bases not matched to a gene: 16. This CDR3 comprises 19 residues. From germline, CDR1 is SGHTA and CDR2 FQGNSA. The CDR3 loop is CASSLPLGPSGGEQETQYF. CDR3 nucleotides: TGTGCCAGCAGTCTACCGCTGGGTCCTAGCGGGGGGGAGCAAGAGACCCAGTACTTC.

This clonotype was counted only a few times. The chain employs TRBV27 and TRBJ2-6; the D is unclear. CDR3 size: 13 residues. Germline CDR1 MNHEY, CDR2 SMNVEV (reference sequence). The V end was cut by 5 bases, the J end by 6 bases, with 8 bases between. This CDR3 is CASSLNLANVLTF. For the CDR3, the DNA is TGTGCCAGCAGTCTGAATTTGGCCAACGTCCTGACTTTC.

In its sample, this clonotype was seen many times. The CDR3 protein is CASSDHPGQGPGELFF. In DNA form, the CDR3 reads TGTGCCAGCAGTGACCATCCGGGACAGGGGCCCGGGGAGCTGTTTTTT. The chain joins TRBV6-4 to TRBJ2-2; TRBD1 aligns across 10 bases. CDR1 is MRHNA, CDR2 SNTAGT, per germline. Trimming at V came to 2 bases and at J to 6 bases, leaving 6 bases not matched to a gene. The CDR3 is made up of 16 amino acids.

The sample holds many counts of this clonotype. The V gene is TRBV5-1, the J gene TRBJ2-1; D could derive from TRBD1 or TRBD2 (5 bases each). Germline V gene lookup returns CDR1 SGHRS and CDR2 YFSETQ. V was trimmed by 4 bases and J by 4 bases, leaving 9 bases between them. The CDR3 is 13 residues long. For the CDR3, the DNA is TGCGCCAGCAGCCCGGGACGGTACAATGAGCAGTTCTTC. Amino acid sequence: CASSPGRYNEQFF.

This clonotype was recorded a few times. This CDR3 is CASTLGGPRNEQFF. DNA for the CDR3: TGTGCCAGCACCCTCGGGGGGCCCCGAAATGAGCAGTTCTTC. The chain couples TRBV27 to TRBJ2-1, with D perhaps TRBD2 (7 bases). Trimming removed 7 bases at V and 7 bases at J, with 17 bases between. Germline loops: CDR1 MNHEY, CDR2 SMNVEV (reference sequence). The CDR3 consists of 14 residues.

This clonotype occurred a few times. The CDR3 region is CSAIHVQGRQQETQYF. CDR3 in DNA: TGCAGTGCTATCCATGTCCAGGGGAGGCAGCAAGAGACCCAGTACTTC. The V call is TRBV20-1, the J call TRBJ2-5, with D perhaps assigned TRBD1 or TRBD2 (6 bases each). The V gene's germline CDR1 is DFQATT and CDR2 SNEGSKA (reference sequence). Trimming left V 4 bases short and J 2 bases short, with 20 bases between. The CDR3 totals 16 residues.

This clonotype was counted ten times or more. The rearrangement joins TRBV28 to TRBJ2-7; possibly TRBD1 for D (5 bases). The CDR3 covers 17 residues. Germline-derived CDR1 and CDR2 are MDHEN and SYDVKM. Trimming removed 3 bases from V and 3 bases from J, with 21 bases in between. The DNA for the CDR3 is TGTGCCAGCAGTTTGTATTCGGCAGGGTCACTCCTCTACGAGCAGTACTTC. Translating gives CASSLYSAGSLLYEQYF.